The entry that follows covers one TCR beta chain sequence. Its antigen is undetermined. The junction differs from germline at one of its ends, possibly a read error. These data belong to a study of regulatory T cells in long-lasting Graves disease. Study-level background: Newly diagnosed Graves' patients had under 3 months of antithyroid drugs. General study points: The researchers studied only peripheral blood, not thyroid tissue. The sample size was small, and this may have reduced accuracy.

Germline V gives CDR1 WNHNN, CDR2 SYGVQD (reference sequence). The CDR3 sequence is 14 residues long. Time point defined: newly diagnosed GD, antithyroid drugs for less than 3 months. RNA from PBMCs was the source of the TCR library. Researchers made TCR beta libraries by using iRepertoire HTBI primers and running Arm-PCR on CDR3 regions. TCRdb called the multiplex PCR reads again in MiXCR, with one record for every CDR3 protein. The repertoire holds about 370,000 distinct CDR3 sequences, with 15% to 17% as singletons. Sample: peripheral blood mononuclear cells (PBMCs), taken at new diagnosis, from a patient treated with antithyroid drugs. The receptor was isolated from a female donor with Graves disease. The gene calls are TRBV10-1 and TRBJ2-2; D is unresolved. The chain's CDR3 is CASSQSVATGELFF. In nucleotides, the CDR3 is TGCGCCAGCAGTCAGTCAGTTGCCACCGGGGAGCTGTTTTTT.